The TCR beta chain under discussion was sequenced for a study of blood T cell repertoires in COVID-19 (dated by TCRdb to 2020 to 2022). Regarding the study in general: Samples covering the acute and convalescent phases of COVID-19 were provided by collaborators in the United States, Italy and Spain. HLA class I and class II types, where available, came from metadata supplied by the sample provider rather than from assay-based typing. Subjects who had been exposed to COVID-19, were actively infected with it, or had recovered from it provided the deeply sampled blood TCRbeta repertoires that made up the dataset. The prospective study material was composed of cDNA or gDNA derived from T cells, B-cell-depleted T cells, or PBMCs. Samples were obtained from the ongoing ImmuneRACE study (first 160 participants) and from over 1,000 subjects provided by 6 global collaborators. Nearly every sample came with metadata listing a de-identified subject ID, COVID-19 status, age in years and sex. The repertoires were released in a freely available public database meant as a resource for research on the immune response to SARS-CoV-2. Findings and caveats that apply to the study as a whole: The quantity of clinical and demographic metadata differed by source and by participant and was supplied without curation.

Collaborating institutions collected whole blood in K2EDTA tubes following their own protocols. For TCRbeta analysis, collaborators shipped samples in one of three forms: frozen whole blood, isolated PBMCs, or DNA extracted from either of those sample types. The immunoSEQ Assay, a bias-controlled multiplex PCR, was used to amplify TCRbeta CDR3 regions from genomic DNA. Per the original workflow: The number of nucleated cells in each sample was estimated by amplification of reference gene primers within the assay. To quantify the absolute abundance of each unique TCRbeta CDR3 rearrangement, sequence reads were collapsed and filtered. Productive Simpson clonality was computed per sample as the square root of Simpson's diversity index over productive rearrangements. TCRdb took this table from immuneACCESS and kept in-frame rearrangements with V and J called. Such tables lack part of the clones; where checked against another copy, unresolved V genes explain under half of the gap, and the rest is unexplained. That table gives V, J and clone size, and the DNA gave D and trimming. A total of around 26,000 clones appear in this sample, roughly 80% of them only once. Clones ranked in the top ten supply approximately 64% of the sample.

Details on this clone: The target of this receptor is not known. The sample holds no much larger clone one base away, and base qualities are not on file.

Reading from cysteine to phenylalanine, the CDR3 counts 14 amino acids. The retained sequence is limited to the CDR3, 42 bases, with the frame set at the first base. The V and J ends are trimmed by 0 bases and 3 bases, leaving 9 bases between them. CDR1 and CDR2, per the germline V gene, are SGHAT and FQNNGV. This clonotype was obtained from an elderly woman with acute or convalescent COVID-19. The rearranged segments are TRBV11-2 and TRBJ2-7; TRBD1 is a weak D gene call, 6 bases matching. Sequenced: peripheral blood. The DNA sequence is TGTGCCAGCAGCTTAGATCCAGGGGTCTACGAGCAGTACTTC. It encodes CASSLDPGVYEQYF. Here the CDR3 is joined to the reference TRBV11-2 and TRBJ2-7 genes, and the full variable domain is: EAGVAQSPRYKIIEKRQSVAFWCNPISGHATLYWYQQILGQGPKLLIQFQNNGVVDDSQLPKDRFSAERLKGVDSTLKIQPAKLEDSAVYLCASSLDPGVYEQYFGPGTRLTVT.